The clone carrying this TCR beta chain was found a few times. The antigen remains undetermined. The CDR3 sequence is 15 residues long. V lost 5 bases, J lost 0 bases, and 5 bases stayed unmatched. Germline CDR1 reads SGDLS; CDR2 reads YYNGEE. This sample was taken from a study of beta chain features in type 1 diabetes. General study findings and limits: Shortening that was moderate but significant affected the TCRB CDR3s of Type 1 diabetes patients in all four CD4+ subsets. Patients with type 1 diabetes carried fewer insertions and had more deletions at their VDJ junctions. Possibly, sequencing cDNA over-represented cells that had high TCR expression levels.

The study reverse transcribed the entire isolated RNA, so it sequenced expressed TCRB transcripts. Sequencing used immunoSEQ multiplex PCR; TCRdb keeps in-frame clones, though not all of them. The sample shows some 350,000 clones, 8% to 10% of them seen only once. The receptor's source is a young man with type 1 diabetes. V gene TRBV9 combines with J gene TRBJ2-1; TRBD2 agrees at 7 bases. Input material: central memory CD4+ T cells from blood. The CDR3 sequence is CASRRAGSSYNEQFF. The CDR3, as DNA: TGTGCCAGCAGGCGAGCGGGGAGCTCCTACAATGAGCAGTTCTTC. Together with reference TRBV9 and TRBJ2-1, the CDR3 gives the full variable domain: DSGVTQTPKHLITATGQRVTLRCSPRSGDLSVYWYQQSLDQGLQFLIQYYNGEERAKGNILERFSAQQFPDLHSELNLSSLELGDSALYFCASRRAGSSYNEQFFGPGTRLTVL.